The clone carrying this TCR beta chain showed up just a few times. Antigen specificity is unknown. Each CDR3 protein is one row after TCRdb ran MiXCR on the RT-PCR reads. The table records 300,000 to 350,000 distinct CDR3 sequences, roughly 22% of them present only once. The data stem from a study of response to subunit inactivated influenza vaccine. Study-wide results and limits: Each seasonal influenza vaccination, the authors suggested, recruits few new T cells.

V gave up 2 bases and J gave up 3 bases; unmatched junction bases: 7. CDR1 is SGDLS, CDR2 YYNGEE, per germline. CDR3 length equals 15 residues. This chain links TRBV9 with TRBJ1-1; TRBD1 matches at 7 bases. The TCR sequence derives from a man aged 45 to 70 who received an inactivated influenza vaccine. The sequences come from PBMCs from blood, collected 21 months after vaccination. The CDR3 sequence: CASSVGVGGHTEAFF. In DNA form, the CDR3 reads TGTGCCAGCAGCGTGGGTGTAGGGGGCCACACTGAAGCTTTCTTT.